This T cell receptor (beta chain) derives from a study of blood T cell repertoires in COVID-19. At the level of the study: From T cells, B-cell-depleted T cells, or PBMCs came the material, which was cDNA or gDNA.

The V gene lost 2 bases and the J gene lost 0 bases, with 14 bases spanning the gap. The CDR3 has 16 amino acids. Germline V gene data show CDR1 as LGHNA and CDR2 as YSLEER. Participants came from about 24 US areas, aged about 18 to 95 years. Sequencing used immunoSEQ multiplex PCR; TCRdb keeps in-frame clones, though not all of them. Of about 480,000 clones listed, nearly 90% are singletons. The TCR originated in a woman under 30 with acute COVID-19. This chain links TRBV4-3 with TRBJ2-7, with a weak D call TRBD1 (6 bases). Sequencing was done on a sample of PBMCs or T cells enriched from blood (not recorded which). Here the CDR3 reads CASSQSAGANSYEQYF. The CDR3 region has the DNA TGCGCCAGCAGCCAATCGGCAGGGGCGAACTCCTACGAGCAGTACTTC.